This record covers a single T cell receptor (beta chain). Antigen unknown. There are 16 residues in the CDR3. Germline lookup yields CDR1 MNHEY and CDR2 SVGAGI. V was clipped by 4 bases and J by 8 bases, with 23 bases between them. At the survey level, the v3.0 immunoSEQ assay was run. The study targeted roughly 40,000-55,000 T-cell genomes per sample in sequencing. The data were produced by immunoSEQ multiplex PCR, yet TCRdb's version contains in-frame clones alone and is incomplete. Among under 40,000 clones listed, roughly 81% were seen once. The sample belongs to a study of long-term antiretroviral therapy in people with HIV. Whole-study findings and limits: For ART adherence, viral resistance and therapy changes, no data were available. Collection spanned 2004 to 2017; ART regimens may be less effective than current ones. Pre-ART-expanded clones dominated the repertoire at all time points.

Sequencing used unsorted PBMCs, obtained roughly 2.9 years before starting antiretroviral therapy. The gene calls are TRBV6-5 and TRBJ1-2, with a weak D call TRBD1 (5 bases). The TCR was taken from a woman under 40 with HIV. The CDR3 here is CASSSSSGLGPGGYTF. CDR3 sequence (DNA): TGTGCCAGCAGTTCCTCCTCGGGGCTAGGCCCGGGGGGCTACACCTTC.